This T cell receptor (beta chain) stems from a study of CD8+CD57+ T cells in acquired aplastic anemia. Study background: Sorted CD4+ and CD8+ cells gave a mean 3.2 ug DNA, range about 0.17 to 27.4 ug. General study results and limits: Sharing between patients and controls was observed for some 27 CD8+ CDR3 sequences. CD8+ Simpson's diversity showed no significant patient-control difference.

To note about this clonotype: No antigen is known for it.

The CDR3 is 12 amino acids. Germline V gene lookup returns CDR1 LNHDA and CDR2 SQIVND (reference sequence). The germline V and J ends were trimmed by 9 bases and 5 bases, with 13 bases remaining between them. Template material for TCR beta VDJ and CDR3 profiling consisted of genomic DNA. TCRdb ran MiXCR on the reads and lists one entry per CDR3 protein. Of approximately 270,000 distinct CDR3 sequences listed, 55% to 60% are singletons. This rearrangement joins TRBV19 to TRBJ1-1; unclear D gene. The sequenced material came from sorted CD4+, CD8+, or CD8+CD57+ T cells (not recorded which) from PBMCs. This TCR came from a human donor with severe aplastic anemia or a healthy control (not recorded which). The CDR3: CASQLGGTEAFF. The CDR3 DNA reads TGTGCCAGCCAGCTGGGAGGGACTGAAGCTTTCTTT.